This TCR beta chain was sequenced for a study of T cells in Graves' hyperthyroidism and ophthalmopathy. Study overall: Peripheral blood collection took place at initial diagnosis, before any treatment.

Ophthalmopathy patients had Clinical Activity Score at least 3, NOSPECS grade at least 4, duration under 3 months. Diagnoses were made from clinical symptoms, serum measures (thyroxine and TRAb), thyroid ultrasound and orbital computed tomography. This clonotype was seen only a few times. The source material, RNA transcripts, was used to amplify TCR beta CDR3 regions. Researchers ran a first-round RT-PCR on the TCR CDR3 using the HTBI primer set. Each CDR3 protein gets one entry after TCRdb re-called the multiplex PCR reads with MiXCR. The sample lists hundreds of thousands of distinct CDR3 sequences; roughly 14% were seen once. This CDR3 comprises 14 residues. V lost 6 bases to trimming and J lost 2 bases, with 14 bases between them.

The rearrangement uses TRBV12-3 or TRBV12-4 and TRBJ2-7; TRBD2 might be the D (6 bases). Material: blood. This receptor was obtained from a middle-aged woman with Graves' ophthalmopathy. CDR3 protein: CASRRGGSAYEQYF. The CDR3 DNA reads TGTGCCAGCAGACGAGGAGGGAGCGCCTACGAGCAGTACTTC.